The 31 T cell receptor beta chains below all came from one sample that was sequenced in a study of graft-versus-host responses after intestinal transplantation (dated by TCRdb to the early 2020s). The time point label for this specimen denotes: cells obtained before transplantation from donor or recipient. The library relied on the immunoSEQ multiplex PCR assay. In TCRdb, the immuneACCESS table is reduced to in-frame sequences with V and J assigned. These tables do not hold every clone; where another copy was compared, an unresolved V gene accounts for under half, and the others remain unexplained. The sample table shows roughly 15,000 clones, and approximately 40% are seen once. In total, the top ten clones hold about 1% of the sample. Sequenced here: alloreactive CD4+ T cells from a mixed lymphocyte reaction culture, sampled before intestinal transplant. Sample cell subset or site, as interpreted from the label and publication: CFSE-low proliferating T cells sorted from approximately 6-day pre-transplant mixed lymphocyte reaction (GvH or HvG direction). Receptors originate from a human patient who received an intestinal transplant.

This chain's CDR3 is CSVADRAPYEQYF. DNA of the CDR3: TGCAGCGTCGCGGACAGGGCCCCCTACGAGCAGTACTTC. This chain links TRBV29-1 with TRBJ2-7, with 8 bases lining up with TRBD1. Germline V gene lookup returns CDR1 SQVTM and CDR2 ANQGSEA. The trim removed 6 bases at V and 2 bases at J, leaving 6 bases unmatched. The CDR3 has 13 amino acids.

Here the CDR3 reads CASSEGPGVAYEQYF. The CDR3, as DNA: TGTGCCAGCAGTGAAGGCCCAGGGGTGGCCTACGAGCAGTACTTC. The rearrangement links TRBV2 to TRBJ2-7; tentatively, D is TRBD1 (6 bases). The CDR3 is 15 amino acids. V shed 1 base and J shed 2 bases, with 12 bases lying between them. Germline-derived CDR1 and CDR2 are SNHLY and FYNNEI.

The V call is TRBV27, the J call TRBJ2-2, with D perhaps matching TRBD1 (6 bases). The CDR3 is 14 residues long. Deletions cut 2 bases from V and 4 bases from J, with 8 bases between. Germline values: CDR1 MNHEY, CDR2 SMNVEV (reference sequence). The CDR3 DNA sequence: TGTGCCAGCAGTTTAGGACAGCTCACCGGGGAGCTGTTTTTT. Translation gives CASSLGQLTGELFF.

A few counts support this clone. CDR3 DNA sequence: TGTGCCAGCAGCGGAGGGGGCTCTGCCTACAATGAGCAGTTCTTC. Amino acid sequence: CASSGGGSAYNEQFF. The chain combines TRBV5-5 with TRBJ2-1; perhaps TRBD1 as D (7 bases). Between the trimmed V and J ends, which lost 4 bases and 2 bases, there was a span of 13 bases. This CDR3 region has 15 residues. Germline CDR1 SGHKS, CDR2 YYEKEE (reference sequence).

Only one count was recorded for this clone. The chain is built from TRBV5-1 and TRBJ1-4, with D perhaps TRBD1 (5 bases). From germline, CDR1 is SGHRS and CDR2 YFSETQ. The CDR3 covers 15 residues. The V end lost 5 bases, the J end lost 4 bases, and 15 bases lay between the germline ends. The CDR3 DNA reads TGCGCCAGCAGTTCCCAGGGACTCATTAATGAAAAACTGTTTTTT. Its translation: CASSSQGLINEKLFF.

This clone was detected once. This chain uses TRBV7-4 with TRBJ2-4, with TRBD1 matching over 10 bases. This CDR3 is 19 amino acids long. The ends lost 5 bases at V and 0 bases at J; junction bases unmatched: 13. Germline values: CDR1 SGHVT, CDR2 SQSDAQ. The CDR3 region is CASSPTTGGVWRAKNIQYF. CDR3 nucleotides: TGTGCCAGCAGCCCGACGACAGGGGGCGTATGGCGAGCCAAAAACATTCAGTACTTC.

CDR3 DNA sequence: TGCGCCAGCAGCTTGGCATACGGGGGAACTGTTTATGGGGCCAACGTCCTGACTTTC. Encoded protein: CASSLAYGGTVYGANVLTF. This rearrangement joins TRBV5-1 to TRBJ2-6; TRBD2 might be the D (6 bases). CDR1 and CDR2 (germline): SGHRS, YFSETQ. Trimming stripped 0 bases from V and 3 bases from J, with 19 bases between. This CDR3 has 19 residues.

The chain joins TRBV19 to TRBJ2-1; tentative D call: TRBD1 (5 bases). The germline V gene encodes CDR1 LNHDA and CDR2 SQIVND (reference sequence). V lost 4 bases to trimming and J lost 6 bases, with 10 bases between them. This CDR3 has 13 amino acids. CDR3 sequence reads: CASSTGFVNEQFF. In DNA, the CDR3 is TGTGCCAGTAGTACAGGGTTTGTCAATGAGCAGTTCTTC.

This clone was seen only a few times. CDR3 in amino acids: CASSSPTGANYGYTF. The CDR3 DNA reads TGTGCCAGTAGTAGTCCGACAGGGGCTAACTATGGCTACACCTTC. This rearrangement joins TRBV19 to TRBJ1-2; 8 bases match TRBD1. The CDR3 runs 15 residues. Germline CDR1 reads LNHDA; CDR2 reads SQIVND (reference sequence). J was trimmed by 0 bases and V by 4 bases; bases with no gene match: 4.

This clone turned up a few times. J is TRBJ2-1 and V is TRBV7-9; D possibly corresponds to TRBD1 (6 bases). The V gene's germline CDR1 is SEHNR and CDR2 FQNEAQ (reference sequence). Trimming removed 8 bases from V and 15 bases from J, with 17 bases in between. The CDR3 runs to 11 residues. CDR3 in amino acids: CASGPGQGLFF. CDR3 DNA sequence: TGTGCCAGCGGACCGGGACAAGGACTGTTCTTC.

The chain is built from TRBV11-2 and TRBJ2-7, with 8 bases that match TRBD1. V shed 5 bases and J 3 bases; nucleotides not matched to a gene: 6. This CDR3 region has 14 residues. The germline gives CDR1 SGHAT, CDR2 FQNNGV. The CDR3 loop reads CASSLRTGSYEQYF. CDR3 DNA sequence: TGTGCCAGCAGCCTTAGGACAGGGAGCTACGAGCAGTACTTC.

This chain links TRBV19 with TRBJ2-1, with a weak D call TRBD2 (6 bases). This CDR3 has 16 residues. V lost 1 base and J 0 bases, leaving 10 bases between the germline ends. Looked up from germline, CDR1 is LNHDA and CDR2 is SQIVND (reference sequence). CDR3 protein: CASSIVLGGSYNEQFF. Here the CDR3 DNA reads TGTGCCAGTAGTATAGTCCTCGGGGGCTCCTACAATGAGCAGTTCTTC.

There are a few counts of this clone. The V call is TRBV6-1, the J call TRBJ2-3; tentative D call: TRBD2 (6 bases). V lost 8 bases, J lost 1 base, and 10 bases lay in between. The CDR3 covers 13 residues. Germline values: CDR1 MNHNS, CDR2 SASEGT. The CDR3 protein is CASLVAGTDTQYF. The CDR3 DNA reads TGTGCCAGCCTGGTAGCGGGCACAGATACGCAGTATTTT.

This chain links TRBV6-6 with TRBJ1-3; 7 nucleotides line up with TRBD1. V lost 6 bases, J lost 5 bases, and 7 bases stayed unmatched. Germline V lookup: CDR1 MNHNY, CDR2 SVGAGI (reference sequence). The CDR3 consists of 14 residues. The chain's CDR3 is CASSWGQNRNTIYF. Here the CDR3 DNA reads TGTGCCAGCAGCTGGGGACAGAACCGAAACACCATATATTTT.

The V and J genes are TRBV29-1 and TRBJ2-3; 9 bases match TRBD2. Germline CDR1 reads SQVTM; CDR2 reads ANQGSEA. This CDR3 contains 13 residues. The V segment lost 5 bases and the J segment 4 bases; nucleotides outside the gene matches: 4. The CDR3 is CSVSGGWSDTQYF. Here the CDR3 DNA reads TGCAGCGTTAGCGGGGGGTGGTCAGATACGCAGTATTTT.

This clone appeared a few times. V usage is TRBV7-2 and J usage is TRBJ1-1; D is unclear. This CDR3 has 15 residues. Deletions cut 0 bases from V and 4 bases from J, with 12 bases between. Germline values: CDR1 SGHTA, CDR2 FQGNSA. For the CDR3, the DNA is TGTGCCAGCAGCTTAGCCAAGCCCGTTCTCACTGAAGCTTTCTTT. Translation: CASSLAKPVLTEAFF.

In its sample, this clone was seen a few times. The chain combines TRBV5-5 with TRBJ1-4; D is perhaps TRBD1 (5 bases). This CDR3 is built from 14 residues. In germline, CDR1 is SGHKS, CDR2 YYEKEE (reference sequence). V lost 2 bases, J lost 8 bases, and 13 bases lay in between. The DNA of the CDR3 is TGTGCCAGCAGCTTCGAAGGGGTGGGAGAAAAACTGTTTTTT. Residues: CASSFEGVGEKLFF.

This clone was seen just once. The chain joins TRBV5-4 to TRBJ2-3, with D possibly being TRBD2 (6 bases). V dropped 0 bases and J dropped 4 bases, with 9 bases sitting between them. This CDR3 contains 14 residues. Per the germline V gene, CDR1 is SGHNT and CDR2 is YYREEE (reference sequence). CDR3 in amino acids: CASSLGWGADTQYF. The DNA for the CDR3 is TGTGCCAGCAGCTTGGGTTGGGGGGCAGATACGCAGTATTTT. The full variable domain, its missing parts supplied by reference TRBV5-4 and TRBJ2-3, is ETGVTQSPTHLIKTRGQQVTLRCSSQSGHNTVSWYQQALGQGPQFIFQYYREEENGRGNFPPRFSGLQFPNYSSELNVNALELDDSALYLCASSLGWGADTQYFGPGTRLTVL.

The rearrangement joins TRBV11-3 to TRBJ2-1; TRBD1 is a possible D gene (6 bases). The CDR3 runs to 14 residues. Trimming shortened V by 4 bases and J by 5 bases, and 12 bases separated the two germline ends. CDR1 and CDR2 (germline): SGHNT, YENEEA. The CDR3 sequence is CASSYRVFNNEQFF. The CDR3 nucleotides are TGTGCCAGCAGCTACAGGGTATTCAACAATGAGCAGTTCTTC.

The chain carries TRBV19 and TRBJ2-3; D may be TRBD1 (6 bases). The ends were cut back, 3 bases at V and 4 bases at J, with 20 bases in the middle. The germline V gene has CDR1 LNHDA and CDR2 SQIVND (reference sequence). The CDR3 has 17 residues. Here the CDR3 DNA reads TGTGCCAGTAGTATTGCACGCGCAGGGGTACGCTCAGATACGCAGTATTTT. Translating gives CASSIARAGVRSDTQYF.

The chain joins TRBV28 to TRBJ1-1; 9 bases align to TRBD1. V dropped 1 base and J dropped 8; count of bases not matched to a gene: 11. Germline loops: CDR1 MDHEN, CDR2 SYDVKM. CDR3 size: 16 residues. The CDR3: CASSLYPGQGSSEAFF. CDR3 nucleotide sequence: TGTGCCAGCAGTTTATACCCCGGACAGGGGTCCTCCGAAGCTTTCTTT.

This chain connects TRBV10-1 to TRBJ2-1; 8 positions agree with TRBD2. V was clipped by 0 bases and J by 2 bases; unmatched bases: 3. The CDR3 is 16 residues long. Germline V CDR1 and CDR2: WNHNN, SYGVQD (reference sequence). The CDR3 nucleotides are TGCGCCAGCAGTGAGTCTATTAGCGGGGCCTACAATGAGCAGTTCTTC. Translation: CASSESISGAYNEQFF.

This clone was counted between two and nine times. The rearrangement links TRBV11-3 to TRBJ2-2; D possibly corresponds to TRBD2 (5 bases). Trimming took off 5 bases at V and 6 bases at J, with 10 bases between the two ends. The germline V gene has CDR1 SGHNT and CDR2 YENEEA. The CDR3 runs 13 residues. In DNA, the CDR3 is TGTGCCAGCAGCCTCACGGGGTCCGGGGAGCTGTTTTTT. Translating it yields CASSLTGSGELFF.

The chain recombines TRBV11-3 with TRBJ2-7; 7 nucleotides match TRBD1. This CDR3 is 16 amino acids long. Germline lookup yields CDR1 SGHNT and CDR2 YENEEA. V shed 5 bases, J shed 0 bases, and the junction held 10 bases outside the gene matches. CDR3 region: CASSPQVGGLSYEQYF. CDR3 DNA sequence: TGTGCCAGCAGCCCGCAGGTAGGGGGCCTCTCCTACGAGCAGTACTTC.

This clone was recorded a few times. CDR3 protein: CASIRTGGTEAFF. The CDR3 DNA follows: TGTGCCAGCATCAGGACAGGGGGGACTGAAGCTTTCTTT. The J gene is TRBJ1-1, the V gene TRBV27, with 10 bases that match TRBD1. With 7 bases clipped from V and 5 bases from J, the junction kept 4 bases outside the gene matches. Per germline, CDR1 MNHEY and CDR2 SMNVEV (reference sequence). The CDR3 loop spans 13 amino acids.

This chain uses TRBV19 with TRBJ1-5; TRBD1 is a possible D gene (6 bases). V gave up 0 bases and J gave up 8 bases, with 11 bases separating them. The germline CDR1 and CDR2 sequences are LNHDA and SQIVND (reference sequence). The CDR3 runs to 14 residues. Here the CDR3 reads CASSIDSGVKPQHF. The DNA of the CDR3 is TGTGCCAGTAGTATAGACTCAGGGGTTAAGCCCCAGCATTTT.

This sequence joins TRBV11-2 and TRBJ2-3; D is possibly TRBD2 (7 bases). V shed 5 bases and J shed 5 bases, with 17 bases lying between them. Germline values: CDR1 SGHAT, CDR2 FQNNGV. This CDR3 spans 15 amino acids. CDR3 sequence: CASSAGWGGQDTQYF. The CDR3 DNA reads as TGTGCCAGCAGCGCTGGGTGGGGGGGCCAAGATACGCAGTATTTT.

This clone was observed a few times. This rearrangement joins TRBV7-9 to TRBJ2-7, with D maybe TRBD1 (5 bases). Germline V gene sequence: CDR1 SEHNR, CDR2 FQNEAQ (reference sequence). The CDR3 has 14 residues. Trimming took off 8 bases at V and 0 bases at J, with 14 bases between the two ends. The CDR3 coding sequence is TGTGCCAGCGCGGTAGGGGTCAGCTCCTACGAGCAGTACTTC. This translates into CASAVGVSSYEQYF.

The chain joins TRBV6-5 to TRBJ1-5; perhaps TRBD1 as D (6 bases). The CDR3 sequence is 13 residues long. With 6 bases removed from V and 6 bases from J, the gap between germline ends came to 12 bases. The V gene's germline CDR1 is MNHEY and CDR2 SVGAGI. This CDR3 is CASSRGHAQPQHF. DNA for the CDR3: TGTGCCAGCAGCCGGGGACACGCTCAGCCCCAGCATTTT.

The J gene is TRBJ2-3, the V gene TRBV18; no clear D gene. The germline gives CDR1 KGHSH, CDR2 LQKENI. The CDR3 length is 12 residues. V shed 1 base and J shed 6 bases, with 5 bases lying between them. Here the CDR3 reads CASSPLADTQYF. The CDR3 DNA reads TGTGCCAGCTCACCACTAGCCGATACGCAGTATTTT.

The chain combines TRBV2 with TRBJ1-3; TRBD1 matches at 7 bases. The ends lost 3 bases at V and 0 bases at J; junction bases unmatched: 2. This CDR3 is 15 amino acids long. The germline CDR1 and CDR2 sequences are SNHLY and FYNNEI. The CDR3: CASSDRTGSGNTIYF. In DNA, the CDR3 is TGTGCCAGCAGTGACAGGACAGGCTCTGGAAACACCATATATTTT.